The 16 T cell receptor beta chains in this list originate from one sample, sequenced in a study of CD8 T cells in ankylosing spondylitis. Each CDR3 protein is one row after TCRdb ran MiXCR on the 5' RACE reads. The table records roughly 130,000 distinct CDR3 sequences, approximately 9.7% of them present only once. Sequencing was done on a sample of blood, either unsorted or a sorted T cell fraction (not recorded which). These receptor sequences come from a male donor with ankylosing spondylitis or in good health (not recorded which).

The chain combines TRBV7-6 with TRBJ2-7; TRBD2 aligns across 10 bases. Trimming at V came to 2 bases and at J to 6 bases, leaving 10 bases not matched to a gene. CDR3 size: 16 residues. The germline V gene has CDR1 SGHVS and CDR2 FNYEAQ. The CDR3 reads CASSLLLSGRAGEQYF. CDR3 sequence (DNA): TGTGCCAGCAGCTTACTTTTGAGCGGGAGGGCCGGCGAGCAGTACTTC.

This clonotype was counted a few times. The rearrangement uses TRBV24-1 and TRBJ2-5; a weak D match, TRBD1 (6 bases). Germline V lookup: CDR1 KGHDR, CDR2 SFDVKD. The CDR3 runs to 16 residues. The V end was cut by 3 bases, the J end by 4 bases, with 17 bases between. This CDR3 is CATSDRRGGTRETQYF. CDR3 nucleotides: TGTGCCACCAGTGATCGCCGAGGGGGTACCCGAGAGACCCAGTACTTC.

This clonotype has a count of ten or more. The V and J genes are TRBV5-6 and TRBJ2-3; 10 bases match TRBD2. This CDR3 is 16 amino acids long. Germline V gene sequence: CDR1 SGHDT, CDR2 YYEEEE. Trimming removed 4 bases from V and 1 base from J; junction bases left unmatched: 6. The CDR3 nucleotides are TGTGCCAGCAGCGCCTTTCTAGCGGGGGGCACAGATACGCAGTATTTT. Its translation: CASSAFLAGGTDTQYF.

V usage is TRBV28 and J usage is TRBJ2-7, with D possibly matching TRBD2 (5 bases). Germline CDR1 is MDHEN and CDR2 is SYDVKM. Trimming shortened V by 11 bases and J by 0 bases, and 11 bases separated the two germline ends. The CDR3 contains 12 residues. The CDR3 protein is CASWESSYEQYF. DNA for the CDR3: TGTGCCTCCTGGGAGAGCTCCTACGAGCAGTACTTC.

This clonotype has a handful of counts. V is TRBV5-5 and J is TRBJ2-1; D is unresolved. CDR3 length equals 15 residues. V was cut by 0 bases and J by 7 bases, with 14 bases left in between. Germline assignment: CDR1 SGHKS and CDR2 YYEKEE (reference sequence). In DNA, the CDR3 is TGTGCCAGCAGCTTGGCCCCAGCGCTGGGGAATGAGCAGTTCTTC. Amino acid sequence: CASSLAPALGNEQFF.

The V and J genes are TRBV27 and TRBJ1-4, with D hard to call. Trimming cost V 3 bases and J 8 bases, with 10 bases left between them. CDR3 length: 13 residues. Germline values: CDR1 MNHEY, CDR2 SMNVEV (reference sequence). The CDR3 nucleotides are TGTGCCAGCAGTTTCTCGGGATTCGAAAAACTGTTTTTT. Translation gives CASSFSGFEKLFF. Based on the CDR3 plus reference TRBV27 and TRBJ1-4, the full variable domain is EAQVTQNPRYLITVTGKKLTVTCSQNMNHEYMSWYRQDPGLGLRQIYYSMNVEVTDKGDVPEGYKVSRKEKRNFPLILESPSPNQTSLYFCASSFSGFEKLFFGSGTQLSVL.

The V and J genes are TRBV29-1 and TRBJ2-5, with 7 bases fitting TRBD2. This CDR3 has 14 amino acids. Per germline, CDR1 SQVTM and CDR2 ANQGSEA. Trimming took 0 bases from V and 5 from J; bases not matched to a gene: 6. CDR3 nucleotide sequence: TGCAGCGTTGAAGATTCGGGAGCGGGGGAGACCCAGTACTTC. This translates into CSVEDSGAGETQYF.

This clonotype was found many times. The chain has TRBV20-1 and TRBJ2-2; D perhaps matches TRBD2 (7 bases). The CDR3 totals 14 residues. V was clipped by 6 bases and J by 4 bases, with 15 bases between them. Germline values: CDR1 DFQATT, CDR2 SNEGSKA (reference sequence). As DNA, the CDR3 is TGCAGTGCCGTTGGGGGGGCCGCCACCGGGGAGCTGTTTTTT. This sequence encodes CSAVGGAATGELFF.

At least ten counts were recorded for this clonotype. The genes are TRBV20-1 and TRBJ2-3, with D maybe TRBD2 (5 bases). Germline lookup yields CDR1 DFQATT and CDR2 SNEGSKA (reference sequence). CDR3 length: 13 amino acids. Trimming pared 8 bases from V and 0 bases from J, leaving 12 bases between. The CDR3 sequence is CSPGEPSTDTQYF. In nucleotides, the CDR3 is TGCAGTCCCGGGGAGCCTAGCACAGATACGCAGTATTTT.

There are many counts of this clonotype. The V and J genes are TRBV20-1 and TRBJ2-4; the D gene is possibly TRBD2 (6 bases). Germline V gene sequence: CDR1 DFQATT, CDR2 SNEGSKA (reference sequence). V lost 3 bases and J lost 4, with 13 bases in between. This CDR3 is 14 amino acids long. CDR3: CSASEAGPKNIQYF. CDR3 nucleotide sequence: TGCAGTGCTAGCGAGGCGGGGCCTAAAAACATTCAGTACTTC.

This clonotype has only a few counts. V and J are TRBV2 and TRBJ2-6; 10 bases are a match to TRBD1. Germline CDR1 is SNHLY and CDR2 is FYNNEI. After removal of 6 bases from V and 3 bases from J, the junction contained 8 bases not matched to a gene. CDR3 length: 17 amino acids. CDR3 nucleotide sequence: TGTGCCAGCAGCCCACCGACAGGGGGCAATGGGGCCAACGTCCTGACTTTC. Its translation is CASSPPTGGNGANVLTF.

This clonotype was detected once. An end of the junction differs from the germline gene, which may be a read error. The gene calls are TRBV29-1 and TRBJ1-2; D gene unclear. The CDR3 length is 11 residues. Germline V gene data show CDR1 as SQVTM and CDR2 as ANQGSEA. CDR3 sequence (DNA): TGCAGCGTTGAAGGTTCTTATGCCTACACCTTC. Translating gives CSVEGSYAYTF. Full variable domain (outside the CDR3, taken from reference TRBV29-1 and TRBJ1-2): SAVISQKPSRDICQRGTSLTIQCQVDSQVTMMFWYRQQPGQSLTLIATANQGSEATYESGFVIDKFPISRPNLTFSTLTVSNMSPEDSSIYLCSVEGSYAYTFGSGTRLTVV.

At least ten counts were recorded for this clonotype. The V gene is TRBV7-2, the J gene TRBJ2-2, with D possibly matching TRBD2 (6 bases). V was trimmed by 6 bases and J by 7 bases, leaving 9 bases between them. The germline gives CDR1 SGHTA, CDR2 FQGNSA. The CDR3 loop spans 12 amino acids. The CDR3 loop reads CASRDYYGELFF. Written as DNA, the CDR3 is TGTGCCAGCAGGGACTATTACGGGGAGCTGTTTTTT.

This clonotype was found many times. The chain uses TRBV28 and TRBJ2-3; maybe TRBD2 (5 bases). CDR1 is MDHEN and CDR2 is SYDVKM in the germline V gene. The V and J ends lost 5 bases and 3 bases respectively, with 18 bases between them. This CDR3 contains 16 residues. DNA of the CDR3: TGTGCCAGCAGTCCCAGACGCCGGCGGGCAACAGATACGCAGTATTTT. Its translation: CASSPRRRRATDTQYF.

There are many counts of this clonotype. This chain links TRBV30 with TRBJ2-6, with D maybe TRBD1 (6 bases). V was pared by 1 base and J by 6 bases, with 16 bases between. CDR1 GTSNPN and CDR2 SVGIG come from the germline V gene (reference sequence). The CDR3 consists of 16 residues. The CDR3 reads CAWSALWGTLANVLTF. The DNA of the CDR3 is TGTGCCTGGAGTGCGCTTTGGGGGACATTGGCCAACGTCCTGACTTTC.

The CDR3 bases are TGCGCCAGCAGCCCGAATCTCGAACTAGCGGGTGGAGAGCAGTACTTC. This gives the protein CASSPNLELAGGEQYF. The V and J genes are TRBV4-1 and TRBJ2-7; 9 positions match TRBD2. Germline V CDR1 and CDR2: MGHRA, YSYEKL. There are 16 residues in the CDR3. V lost 4 bases, J lost 7 bases, and 14 bases stayed unmatched.